A selection of T cell receptor beta chains follows, all from one sample in a study of identical twins. MiXCR was run by TCRdb on the 5' RACE reads, yielding one entry per CDR3 protein. The sample has roughly 260,000 distinct CDR3 sequences; 6% to 8.5% are singletons. The same sample was also studied in work on yellow fever vaccine responses in identical twins.

The sample consisted of CD8+ T cells sorted from blood. Every receptor here comes from a woman under 30 in good health. CDR3s include the opening cysteine and the closing phenylalanine or tryptophan. A D gene is named only where the DNA matches it firmly. Rows may omit the clone size; those that give it use once, few, many or a size class.

D gene	clone size	V gene	J gene	CDR3 DNA	CDR3 protein
TRBD1	NA	TRBV5-5	TRBJ2-3	TGTGCCAGCAGCTCCCAGACAGGGCCTAGCACAGATACGCAGTATTTT	CASSSQTGPSTDTQYF
NA	many	TRBV6-4	TRBJ2-3	TGTGCCAGCAGTGACGCGCCAGCGACTAGCACAGATACGCAGTATTTT	CASSDAPATSTDTQYF
NA	few	TRBV3-1	TRBJ2-7	TGTGCCAGCAGCCCGAATGACGCCGCCGCCTACGAGCAGTACTTC	CASSPNDAAAYEQYF
NA	few	TRBV7-9	TRBJ1-1	TGTGCCAGCAGCTCAACCTCGGGCAGGAACACTGAAGCTTTCTTT	CASSSTSGRNTEAFF
TRBD2	few	TRBV20-1	TRBJ2-7	TGCAGTGCTAGGGGGACTACAGCCTACGAGCAGTACTTC	CSARGTTAYEQYF
NA	many	TRBV5-1	TRBJ2-5	TGCGCCAGCAGGCTCTCGCGGGAGACCCAGTACTTC	CASRLSRETQYF
NA	NA	TRBV7-7	TRBJ2-5	TGTGCCAGCAGCCCCACGAGCATCTCTCGAGGGGTAGAGACCCAGTACTTC	CASSPTSISRGVETQYF
NA	many	TRBV12-3/TRBV12-4	TRBJ1-2	TGTGCCAGCAGTTTGGGGACTCTTTATGGCTACACCTTC	CASSLGTLYGYTF
TRBD2	NA	TRBV13	TRBJ2-7	TGTGCCAGCAGCCCTAGTGGGACTAGCGGAGACTACGAGCAGTACTTC	CASSPSGTSGDYEQYF
NA	NA	TRBV12-3/TRBV12-4	TRBJ1-2	TGTGCCACCGACAGTAACTATGGCTACACCTTC	CATDSNYGYTF
TRBD1	NA	TRBV9	TRBJ2-2	TGTGCCAGCAGCGTAGGTGGCAGGGGGCCGGACAACGGGGAGCTGTTTTTT	CASSVGGRGPDNGELFF
TRBD1	few	TRBV7-2	TRBJ1-6	TGTGCCAGCAGCACCCGGGACAGTGGCTCACCCCTCCACTTT	CASSTRDSGSPLHF
TRBD2	many	TRBV29-1	TRBJ2-1	TGCAGCGTTCATTTAGCGGGAGACTCCTACAATGAGCAGTTCTTC	CSVHLAGDSYNEQFF
TRBD1	NA	TRBV4-1	TRBJ1-2	TGCGCCAGCAGCCAAGAAGAAGCGAACGGACAGGGGACGTCCACCTTC	CASSQEEANGQGTSTF
TRBD2	NA	TRBV7-6	TRBJ2-7	TGTGCCAGCAGCCCAACATCTAGCGGCCTCTCCGAGCAGTACTTC	CASSPTSSGLSEQYF
TRBD2	few	TRBV13	TRBJ2-1	TGTGCCAGCAGCTCCGGACTAGCGGGAAAAAATGAGCAGTTCTTC	CASSSGLAGKNEQFF
TRBD1	many	TRBV27	TRBJ1-5	TGTGCCAGCAGTTCTGGACAGGGAAGCAATCAGCCCCAGCATTTT	CASSSGQGSNQPQHF
TRBD2	NA	TRBV6-5	TRBJ2-3	TGTGCCAGCAGTTACGGGGCGGGAGGGCCGGGTGATACGCAGTATTTT	CASSYGAGGPGDTQYF
NA	many	TRBV28	TRBJ2-3	TGTGCCAGCAGTACCCCCCTTAGGGGGGGAACAGATACGCAGTATTTT	CASSTPLRGGTDTQYF
TRBD2	many	TRBV4-1	TRBJ2-2	TGCGCCAGCAGCCAAGATCCAGGACTAGTGGGCACCGGGGAGCTGTTTTTT	CASSQDPGLVGTGELFF
TRBD1	few	TRBV2	TRBJ2-7	TGTGCCAGCACTGGCACGGACAGGGCCTCCTACGAGCAGTACTTC	CASTGTDRASYEQYF
NA	many	TRBV25-1	TRBJ2-1	TGTGCCAGCAGTGTACAGGGACCCTACAATGAGCAGTTCTTC	CASSVQGPYNEQFF
NA	many	TRBV20-1	TRBJ2-5	TGCAGTGCTAGAGGACTGGACAGCCAAGAGACCCAGTACTTC	CSARGLDSQETQYF
TRBD2	few	TRBV9	TRBJ2-7	TGTGCCAGCAGCTTGGAGACTAGCGGGACGTACGAGCAGTACTTC	CASSLETSGTYEQYF
NA	NA	TRBV13	TRBJ2-3	TGTGCCAGCAGCTCCGAGGGTCAGGGGATTGTCGCGGGAGGCACAGATACGCAGTATTTT	CASSSEGQGIVAGGTDTQYF
NA	many	TRBV28	TRBJ2-1	TGTGCCAGCAGTTTCGGCCGCTCCTACAATGAGCAGTTCTTC	CASSFGRSYNEQFF
NA	many	TRBV6-5	TRBJ1-5	TGTGCCAGCAGTTACTCGATCGAGTTTGTGGAGATCAATCAGCCCCAGCATTTT	CASSYSIEFVEINQPQHF
TRBD2	few	TRBV11-2	TRBJ2-1	TGTGCCAGCAGCTCCAATGGACTAGCGGGATCAAACAATGAGCAGTTCTTC	CASSSNGLAGSNNEQFF
NA	many	TRBV29-1	TRBJ2-3	TGCAGCGTTAGCTCACTAGAGATTGGGGCAGATACGCAGTATTTT	CSVSSLEIGADTQYF
TRBD1	NA	TRBV6-4	TRBJ2-2	TGTGCCAGCAGTGACTCAGGACAGGGTACCGGGGAGCTGTTTTTT	CASSDSGQGTGELFF
NA	many	TRBV15	TRBJ1-1	TGTGCCACCAGCAGTACCGTAGGAACCACTGAAGCTTTCTTT	CATSSTVGTTEAFF
TRBD1	NA	TRBV7-8	TRBJ1-1	TGTGCCAGCAGCTCACGACAGGGGCCGAACACTGAAGCTTTCTTT	CASSSRQGPNTEAFF
NA	many	TRBV6-4	TRBJ2-1	TGTGCCAGCAGTGACGTAGGGGACTCCAGCAATGAGCAGTTCTTC	CASSDVGDSSNEQFF
NA	few	TRBV2	TRBJ2-7	TGTGCCAGCAGTGGCAGTGTATACGAGCAGTACTTC	CASSGSVYEQYF
NA	NA	TRBV28	TRBJ2-1	TGTGCCAGCAGTTTAAGTATAGGCGGGTCCTACAATGAGCAGTTCTTC	CASSLSIGGSYNEQFF
TRBD2	NA	TRBV14	TRBJ2-5	TGTGCCAGCAGCCAATTCGGACTAGGCGGATATGAGACCCAGTACTTC	CASSQFGLGGYETQYF
NA	few	TRBV7-9	TRBJ2-7	TGTGCCAGCAGCTCCCCGGGAGCCGTAAGCTCCTACGAGCAGTACTTC	CASSSPGAVSSYEQYF
NA	NA	TRBV7-8	TRBJ1-4	TGTGCCAGCAGCTTAGGAGCGGGGAATAGAGAAAAACTGTTTTTT	CASSLGAGNREKLFF
NA	many	TRBV20-1	TRBJ1-2	TGCAGTGCTGAGGGTTGGGAAGGCTATGGCTACACCTTC	CSAEGWEGYGYTF
NA	few	TRBV10-2	TRBJ2-1	TGCGCCAGCAGTGAGTCGAGCGTCTATGAGCAGTTCTTC	CASSESSVYEQFF
TRBD1	few	TRBV3-1	TRBJ2-5	TGTGCCAGCAGCATCTCCGGGACAGTCCAAGAGACCCAGTACTTC	CASSISGTVQETQYF
NA	many	TRBV6-7	TRBJ2-4	TGTGCCAGCAGTTACCTCGCGGTTATAGCCAAAAACATTCAGTACTTC	CASSYLAVIAKNIQYF
NA	many	TRBV12-3/TRBV12-4	TRBJ1-1	TGTGCCAGCAGTCCCGCATTAGAAGCTTTCTTT	CASSPALEAFF
NA	many	TRBV12-3/TRBV12-4	TRBJ2-5	TGTGCCAGCAGTTTACTTGGCAGGGAGGTGGGGGAGACCCAGTACTTC	CASSLLGREVGETQYF
NA	many	TRBV5-1	TRBJ2-1	TGCGCCAGCAGCTTGGAGGGGTTTTCCTACAATGAGCAGTTCTTC	CASSLEGFSYNEQFF